This T cell receptor (beta chain) was sequenced in a study of T-cell reconstitution after alpha-beta-depleted transplantation in children. During its preparation, the TCRbeta library received unique molecular identifiers. Using its own MiXCR run on the PCR reads, TCRdb lists one record per CDR3 protein. The table lists 700,000 to 950,000 distinct CDR3 sequences, around 15% of them singletons, with about 4.6% in the top ten. Germline V gene data show CDR1 as MDHEN and CDR2 as SYDVKM. The CDR3 runs 12 residues. Trimming left V 5 bases short and J 13 bases short, with 15 bases between. The source of this sequence is a male patient between 5 and 17 years old who had a stem cell transplant for acute lymphoblastic leukemia, so the T cells may come from the graft donor. The rearrangement joins TRBV28 to TRBJ2-4; a weak D match, TRBD1 (5 bases). Source: PBMCs, mostly from graft donor cells, taken 360 days after TCRalphabeta/CD19-depleted stem cell transplant. CDR3 sequence: CASSPKHRHQYF. Here the CDR3 DNA reads TGTGCCAGCAGTCCAAAACACAGGCACCAGTACTTC.